The source of this TCR beta chain is a study of technical replicates of blood from several donors (TCRdb year 2017). From the cysteine up to the phenylalanine, the CDR3 has a length of 15 residues. Kept here is only the CDR3 DNA, which spans 45 bases and is read in frame from base 1. Deletion took 2 bases off V and 0 bases off J, with a span of 11 bases between the germline ends. CDR1 and CDR2, per the germline V gene, are SNHLY and FYNNEI. The library came from the immunoSEQ multiplex PCR assay. In its TCRdb copy, this immuneACCESS table keeps in-frame sequences only and misses some clones. Where compared with another copy, unresolved V genes explain less than half of these, and the others have no known cause. This sample is represented by around 75,000 clones; over 80% of them were singletons. The ten largest clonotypes hold over 0.25% of the sample. In regard to this clone: What this receptor recognizes is not known. The sample holds no much larger clone one base away, and base qualities are not on file.

The sequence is built from TRBV2 and TRBJ2-7; the D region possibly corresponds to TRBD1 (5 bases align). Sequencing was carried out using T cells isolated from PBMCs. The TCR sequence derives from a human donor in good health. The CDR3 protein sequence reads: CASSEFDSASYEQYF. DNA sequence: TGTGCCAGCAGTGAATTTGACAGTGCCTCCTACGAGCAGTACTTC.